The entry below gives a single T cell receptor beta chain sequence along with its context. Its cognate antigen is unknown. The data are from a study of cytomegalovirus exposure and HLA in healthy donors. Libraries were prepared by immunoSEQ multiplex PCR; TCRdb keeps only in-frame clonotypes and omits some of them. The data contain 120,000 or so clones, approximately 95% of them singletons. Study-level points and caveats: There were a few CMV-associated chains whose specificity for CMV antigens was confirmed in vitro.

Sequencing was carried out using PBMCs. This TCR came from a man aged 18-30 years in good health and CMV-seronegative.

The CDR3 DNA follows: TGCGCCAGCAGCCTTCCCGGGACAGGGGGGGAAAAACTGTTTTTT. Protein: CASSLPGTGGEKLFF. The chain joins TRBV4-1 to TRBJ1-4; 11 bases are a match to TRBD1. CDR3 length: 15 amino acids. The J segment lost 8 bases and the V segment lost 4 bases, leaving 6 bases of the junction unmatched. Germline CDR1 MGHRA, CDR2 YSYEKL.